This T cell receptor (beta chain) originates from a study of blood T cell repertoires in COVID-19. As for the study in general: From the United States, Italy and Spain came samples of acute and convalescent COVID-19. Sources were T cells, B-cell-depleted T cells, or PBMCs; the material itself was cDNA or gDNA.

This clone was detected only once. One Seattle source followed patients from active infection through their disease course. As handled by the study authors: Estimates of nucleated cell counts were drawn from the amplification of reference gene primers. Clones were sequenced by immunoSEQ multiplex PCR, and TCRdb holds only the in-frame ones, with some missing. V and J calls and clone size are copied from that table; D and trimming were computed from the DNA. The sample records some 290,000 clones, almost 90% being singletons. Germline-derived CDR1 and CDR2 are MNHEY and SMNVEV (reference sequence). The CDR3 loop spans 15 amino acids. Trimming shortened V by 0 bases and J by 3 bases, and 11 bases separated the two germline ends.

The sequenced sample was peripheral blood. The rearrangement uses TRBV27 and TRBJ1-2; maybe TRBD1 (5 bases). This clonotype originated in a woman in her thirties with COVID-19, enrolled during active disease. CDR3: CASSLSTGPHYGYTF. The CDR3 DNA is TGTGCCAGCAGTTTATCTACAGGCCCGCACTATGGCTACACCTTC.